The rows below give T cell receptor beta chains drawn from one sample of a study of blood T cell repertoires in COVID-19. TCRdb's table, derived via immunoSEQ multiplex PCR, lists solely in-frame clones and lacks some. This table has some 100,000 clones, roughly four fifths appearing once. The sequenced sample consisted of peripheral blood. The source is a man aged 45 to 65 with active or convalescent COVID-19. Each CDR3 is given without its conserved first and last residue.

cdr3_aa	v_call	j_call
ASSRAGTRLNEQF	TRBV6-6	TRBJ2-1
ASSLADSNTEAF	TRBV5-1	TRBJ1-1
ASSSYSGTGELF	TRBV7-2	TRBJ2-2
ASSLYRSDGYT	TRBV7-8	TRBJ1-2
ASSSPRGINTEAF	TRBV7-8	TRBJ1-1
ASSYSRDENTIY	TRBV6-5	TRBJ1-3
ASSSGQANQPQH	TRBV6-6	TRBJ1-5
ASSYSGGFEAF	TRBV6-5	TRBJ1-1
ASSPGSHEKLF	TRBV28	TRBJ1-4
ASTGLAGGQETQY	TRBV19	TRBJ2-5
ASTVTGGNSNQPQH	TRBV2	TRBJ1-5
ASSPGLAGFTDTQY	TRBV28	TRBJ2-3